Shown below are 17 T cell receptor beta chains from a single sample sequenced in a study of CD8 T cells in ankylosing spondylitis. TCRdb used MiXCR to reprocess the 5' RACE reads, holding one entry per CDR3 protein. The data contain more than 150,000 distinct CDR3 sequences, around 13% of them singletons. The sequenced material came from blood, either unsorted or a sorted T cell fraction (not recorded which). These TCRs come from a male donor with ankylosing spondylitis or in good health (not recorded which).

This clonotype appeared a few times. V usage is TRBV7-9 and J usage is TRBJ2-7; TRBD2 might be the D (6 bases). Per germline, CDR1 SEHNR and CDR2 FQNEAQ (reference sequence). The CDR3 totals 14 residues. Trimming stripped 4 bases from V and 3 bases from J, with 13 bases between. CDR3 sequence: CASSYPGDDYEQYF. CDR3 sequence (DNA): TGTGCCAGCAGCTATCCGGGGGACGACTACGAGCAGTACTTC.

V usage is TRBV14 and J usage is TRBJ2-3; 8 bases line up with TRBD1. Trimming at V came to 3 bases and at J to 3 bases, leaving 14 bases not matched to a gene. The CDR3 covers 18 residues. Germline-derived CDR1 and CDR2 are SGHDN and FVKESK. The CDR3 DNA reads as TGTGCCAGCAGCCAGGATTACAGGGGGGTTGGGTCGACAGATACGCAGTATTTT. This translates into CASSQDYRGVGSTDTQYF.

The CDR3 DNA reads TGCGCCAGCAGCCTTCGGGCGGCGGGAGAAACCGGGGAGCTGTTTTTT. This codes for CASSLRAAGETGELFF. The chain combines TRBV4-1 with TRBJ2-2; TRBD2 matches 7 bases. This CDR3 has 16 residues. CDR1 is MGHRA and CDR2 is YSYEKL in the germline V gene. Unmatched junction bases numbered 10, after V lost 4 bases and J lost 5 bases.

The chain uses TRBV9 and TRBJ2-5; the match to TRBD2 covers 7 bases. This CDR3 comprises 16 residues. Germline CDR1 SGDLS, CDR2 YYNGEE. With V trimmed by 0 bases and J by 3 bases, 8 bases remained unmatched. CDR3 bases: TGTGCCAGCAGCGTAGTGGACCTGACTAGCAAAGAGACCCAGTACTTC. It specifies CASSVVDLTSKETQYF.

This clonotype turned up a few times. The gene calls are TRBV5-6 and TRBJ2-7; 8 bases match TRBD1. The CDR3 has 14 amino acids. Germline V CDR1 and CDR2: SGHDT, YYEEEE. The junction had 4 bases not matched to a gene; V was cut back by 1 base and J by 4 bases. CDR3 in amino acids: CASSLLHRGYEQYF. CDR3 in DNA: TGTGCCAGCAGCTTGCTTCACAGGGGGTACGAGCAGTACTTC.

This clonotype has more than one count but fewer than ten. The rearrangement links TRBV6-1 to TRBJ2-5; 8 bases match TRBD2. Germline values: CDR1 MNHNS, CDR2 SASEGT. This CDR3 spans 14 amino acids. CDR3 nucleotides: TGTGGTACTCAGCGGGAGATCCGTCAGGAGACCCAGTACTTC. This encodes CGTQREIRQETQYF.

The chain carries TRBV20-1 and TRBJ2-5; possible D gene TRBD2, 5 bases. Germline values: CDR1 DFQATT, CDR2 SNEGSKA (reference sequence). The V and J ends lost 2 bases and 4 bases respectively, with 17 bases between them. This CDR3 has 15 amino acids. The CDR3 loop reads CSARSAAGSGETQYF. The CDR3 DNA follows: TGCAGTGCTAGAAGCGCTGCTGGGAGCGGAGAGACCCAGTACTTC.

The chain combines TRBV12-3 or TRBV12-4 with TRBJ1-1, with a weak D call TRBD1 (5 bases). The V gene lost 6 bases and the J gene lost 1 base, with 9 bases spanning the gap. This CDR3 comprises 13 residues. CDR3: CASSGTRNTEAFF. The DNA of the CDR3 is TGTGCCAGCAGCGGGACGAGGAACACTGAAGCTTTCTTT.

A few counts support this clonotype. The rearrangement links TRBV14 to TRBJ2-1; D is uncertain. The CDR3 covers 17 residues. V gave up 0 bases and J gave up 3 bases, with 15 bases separating them. The germline V gene encodes CDR1 SGHDN and CDR2 FVKESK. For the CDR3, the DNA is TGTGCCAGCAGCCAAGATCCGCGGAGCCAACTCTACAATGAGCAGTTCTTC. Amino acids: CASSQDPRSQLYNEQFF.

CDR3 amino acids: CASTGVIPAHEQFF. DNA for the CDR3: TGTGCCAGCACGGGGGTCATCCCGGCTCATGAGCAGTTCTTC. The chain couples TRBV6-1 to TRBJ2-1, with D perhaps matching TRBD2 (6 bases). Germline CDR1 and CDR2: MNHNS and SASEGT. This CDR3 contains 14 residues. Trimming cost V 7 bases and J 8 bases, with 18 bases left between them.

The chain employs TRBV12-3 or TRBV12-4 and TRBJ2-3; 7 nucleotides match TRBD2. The CDR3 runs 14 residues. V was clipped by 6 bases and J by 4 bases; unmatched bases: 7. The CDR3 DNA reads as TGTGCCAGCAGCCCGACTAGCCTCCCAGATACGCAGTATTTT. Amino acids: CASSPTSLPDTQYF.

This clonotype was recorded at least ten times. The rearrangement links TRBV3-1 to TRBJ2-7, with 10 nucleotides matching TRBD2. This CDR3 is built from 17 residues. Unmatched junction bases numbered 7, after V lost 0 bases and J lost 2 bases. Germline-derived CDR1 and CDR2 are LGHDT and YNNKEL (reference sequence). The CDR3 region is CASSQDLSAGGTYEQYF. The CDR3 DNA follows: TGTGCCAGCAGCCAAGATTTATCAGCGGGGGGGACCTACGAGCAGTACTTC.

This rearrangement joins TRBV6-1 to TRBJ2-1; TRBD2 matches 10 bases. V gave up 9 bases and J gave up 9 bases; unmatched junction bases: 5. Germline CDR1 and CDR2: MNHNS and SASEGT. There are 12 residues in the CDR3. CDR3 sequence (DNA): TGTGCCAGTCTAGCGGGAGACGGTGAGCAGTTCTTC. This gives the protein CASLAGDGEQFF.

This clonotype has ten or more counts. The chain recombines TRBV6-4 with TRBJ2-6; 7 nucleotides match TRBD1. This CDR3 is built from 15 residues. Losses at the gene ends were 4 bases for V and 4 bases for J; bases not matched to a gene: 4. Germline V CDR1 and CDR2: MRHNA, SNTAGT. The CDR3 coding sequence is TGTGCCAGCAGTGGAGAGGGGGCCGGGGCCAACGTCCTGACTTTC. Translation: CASSGEGAGANVLTF.

The chain uses TRBV20-1 and TRBJ2-7, with D perhaps matching TRBD1 (6 bases). The V gene's germline CDR1 is DFQATT and CDR2 SNEGSKA (reference sequence). The V and J ends lost 0 bases and 6 bases respectively, with 18 bases between them. CDR3 length: 15 amino acids. CDR3 sequence (DNA): TGCAGTGCTAGAGATAGGGCGACAGGTCGGGCCGAGCAGTACTTC. Encoded protein: CSARDRATGRAEQYF.

This clonotype was seen more than once but under ten times. This chain uses TRBV7-6 with TRBJ1-2, with TRBD1 identical over 8 bases. The CDR3 sequence is 15 residues long. Per germline, CDR1 SGHVS and CDR2 FNYEAQ. Trimming took 5 bases from V and 2 from J; bases not matched to a gene: 7. The CDR3 here is CASSLYDRGNYGYTF. CDR3 DNA: TGTGCCAGCAGCCTTTACGACAGGGGAAACTATGGCTACACCTTC.

In its sample, this clonotype was seen a few times. V usage is TRBV3-1 and J usage is TRBJ2-1; the match to TRBD2 covers 11 bases. Germline CDR1 LGHDT, CDR2 YNNKEL (reference sequence). The CDR3 runs to 17 residues. The J segment lost 4 bases and the V segment lost 0 bases, leaving 5 bases of the junction unmatched. CDR3 nucleotides: TGTGCCAGCAGCCAAGAGGGTCCTAGCGGGAGGTACAATGAGCAGTTCTTC. As protein: CASSQEGPSGRYNEQFF.